The 15 T cell receptor beta chains listed next were all sequenced from one sample in a study of response to subunit inactivated influenza vaccine (dated by TCRdb to between 2017 and 2018). The library came from RT-PCR. The listed sequencing device is Illumina HiSeq 2500. TCRdb trimmed public reads at Q25 via fastp, called clones via MiXCR and kept in-frame beta chains. Rows are unified per CDR3 protein, each entry keeping the most common DNA and genes. The sample profile shows about 620,000 distinct CDR3 sequences; about 11% of them were found once. 9.5% to 13% of the sample is held by the ten biggest clonotypes. Specimen: PBMCs from blood, collected on the day of vaccination. The receptors were sampled from a man in his fifties who received an inactivated influenza vaccine. Donor details come from another sample of the same person, matched by shared clones.

In its sample, this clonotype was seen a few times. The chain links TRBV7-2 to TRBJ2-1, with D perhaps TRBD1 or TRBD2 (5 bases each). Germline V lookup: CDR1 SGHTA, CDR2 FQGNSA. With 5 bases removed from V and 0 bases from J, the gap between germline ends came to 8 bases. CDR3 length equals 14 residues. The chain's CDR3 is CASSGTASYNEQFF. As DNA, the CDR3 is TGTGCCAGCAGCGGGACGGCCTCCTACAATGAGCAGTTCTTC.

This clonotype was found a few times. V usage is TRBV4-3 and J usage is TRBJ2-7; 7 nucleotides line up with TRBD2. Germline V CDR1 and CDR2: LGHNA, YSLEER. The CDR3 covers 15 residues. V trimming: 4 bases; J trimming: 3 bases; junction bases outside the gene matches: 9. The CDR3 coding sequence is TGCGCCAGCAGCCGAGGGGAGGGAGAATTCTACGAGCAGTACTTC. It codes for CASSRGEGEFYEQYF.

Only a few counts were recorded for this clonotype. The V gene is TRBV5-1, the J gene TRBJ2-1; D is possibly TRBD1 (5 bases). Per germline, CDR1 SGHRS and CDR2 YFSETQ. Between the trimmed V and J ends, which lost 0 bases and 4 bases, there was a span of 14 bases. The CDR3 extends over 16 amino acids. The CDR3 DNA reads as TGCGCCAGCAGCTTGGCCCCCAGCTCAGGGTACAATGAGCAGTTCTTC. It codes for CASSLAPSSGYNEQFF.

The gene calls are TRBV20-1 and TRBJ1-3; no reliable D call. V lost 3 bases to trimming and J lost 0 bases, with 6 bases between them. Germline V lookup: CDR1 DFQATT, CDR2 SNEGSKA (reference sequence). The length of the CDR3 is 13 residues. This chain's CDR3 is CSASPDSGNTIYF. The CDR3, as DNA: TGCAGTGCTAGCCCGGACTCTGGAAACACCATATATTTT.

Only a few counts were recorded for this clonotype. The genes are TRBV5-5 and TRBJ1-2, with D possibly being TRBD1 (5 bases). The CDR3 contains 13 residues. V was cut by 0 bases and J by 3 bases, with 6 bases left in between. The germline V gene encodes CDR1 SGHKS and CDR2 YYEKEE (reference sequence). CDR3 protein: CASSLAQDYGYTF. In DNA, the CDR3 is TGTGCCAGCAGCTTGGCACAGGACTATGGCTACACCTTC.

The V and J genes are TRBV28 and TRBJ2-2; 11 bases line up with TRBD1. Germline V lookup: CDR1 MDHEN, CDR2 SYDVKM. V shed 7 bases, J shed 4 bases, and the junction held 5 bases outside the gene matches. This CDR3 region has 15 residues. The CDR3 DNA follows: TGTGCCAGCAAAACCGGGACAGGGGGCACCGGGGAGCTGTTTTTT. Protein: CASKTGTGGTGELFF.

This clonotype was counted a few times. The chain has TRBV7-9 and TRBJ2-7; 14 bases are shared with TRBD2. There are 16 residues in the CDR3. Germline V gene lookup returns CDR1 SEHNR and CDR2 FQNEAQ (reference sequence). The V segment lost 4 bases and the J segment 5 bases; nucleotides outside the gene matches: 7. The CDR3 coding sequence is TGTGCCAGCAGCTCTGGACTAGCGGGAGGAGTGGACGAGCAGTACTTC. Its translation is CASSSGLAGGVDEQYF.

This clonotype came up a few times. The chain uses TRBV20-1 and TRBJ2-7; D is perhaps TRBD1 (6 bases). Trimming left V 0 bases short and J 3 bases short, with 15 bases between. Germline loops: CDR1 DFQATT, CDR2 SNEGSKA (reference sequence). The CDR3 runs to 15 residues. The CDR3 DNA reads as TGCAGTGCTAGAGATCATGGCAGGGGAAACTACGAGCAGTACTTC. Translated: CSARDHGRGNYEQYF.

This clonotype was recorded a few times. The chain is built from TRBV12-3 or TRBV12-4 and TRBJ2-3, with D possibly matching TRBD1 (6 bases). This CDR3 region has 15 residues. Trimming removed 2 bases from V and 2 bases from J, with 11 bases in between. CDR3 region: CASSLSGGFTDTQYF. In nucleotides, the CDR3 is TGTGCCAGCAGTTTAAGTGGGGGCTTCACAGATACGCAGTATTTT.

This clonotype was observed a handful of times. CDR3: CASRSGQGAQPQHF. Here the CDR3 DNA reads TGTGCCAGCAGATCTGGACAGGGGGCACAGCCCCAGCATTTT. This chain connects TRBV6-2 or TRBV6-3 to TRBJ1-5; 11 bases are a match to TRBD1. In germline, CDR1 is MNHEY, CDR2 SVGEGT. CDR3 size: 14 residues. The J segment lost 7 bases and the V segment lost 6 bases, leaving 5 bases of the junction unmatched.

This clonotype turned up a few times. CDR3 coding DNA: TGCAGTGCTACCAGCAGGAACACTGAAGCTTTCTTT. It translates to CSATSRNTEAFF. V usage is TRBV20-1 and J usage is TRBJ1-1; the D is unclear. The V end was cut by 4 bases, the J end by 1 base, with 7 bases between. Germline lookup yields CDR1 DFQATT and CDR2 SNEGSKA (reference sequence). CDR3 length equals 12 residues.

J is TRBJ2-7 and V is TRBV7-8, with TRBD2 as a possible D gene (5 bases). Germline values: CDR1 SGHVS, CDR2 FQNEAQ. The ends were cut back, 2 bases at V and 3 bases at J, with 20 bases in the middle. The CDR3 covers 17 residues. Here the CDR3 DNA reads TGTGCCAGCAGCTTACAATACCGCGGTCCACGGGACTACGAGCAGTACTTC. It codes for CASSLQYRGPRDYEQYF.

This clonotype was seen a handful of times. This rearrangement joins TRBV7-2 to TRBJ2-5; no definite D call. CDR1 is SGHTA, CDR2 FQGNSA, per germline. CDR3 length equals 13 residues. Trimming cost V 5 bases and J 1 base, with 8 bases left between them. In DNA, the CDR3 is TGTGCCAGCAGCCCCTCGTTCCAAGAGACCCAGTACTTC. Its translation is CASSPSFQETQYF.

On this clonotype: No conserved phenylalanine or tryptophan is present at the end of the CDR3, so a read error is the likely explanation. The DNA is omitted, as the CDR3 cannot be located on it reliably, and the CDR3 follows TCRdb's listing. This chain uses TRBV12-2 with TRBJ2-7; the DNA was not used to check the table's D call, TRBD1. TRBV12-2 is a pseudogene locus. The CDR3 contains 12 residues when both ends are counted. CDR3 protein: CASRPAGDVPYP.

V is TRBV7-9 and J is TRBJ1-5; TRBD1 matches 7 bases. CDR3 length equals 14 residues. The germline CDR1 and CDR2 sequences are SEHNR and FQNEAQ (reference sequence). Trimming cost V 6 bases and J 6 bases; bases outside gene matches: 8. DNA for the CDR3: TGTGCCAGCAGTAACGGACCAGGGGGTCAGCCCCAGCATTTT. Its translation: CASSNGPGGQPQHF.